This T cell receptor (beta chain) was observed in a study of blood T cell repertoires in COVID-19 (dated by TCRdb to between 2020 and 2021). Looking at the study overall: Samples covering the acute and convalescent phases of COVID-19 were provided by collaborators in the United States, Italy and Spain. The prospective study material was composed of cDNA or gDNA derived from T cells, B-cell-depleted T cells, or PBMCs. Deeply sampled blood TCRbeta repertoires from subjects exposed to, actively infected with, or recovered from COVID-19 were included in the dataset. The repertoires were released in a freely available public database meant as a resource for research on the immune response to SARS-CoV-2. Samples were obtained from the ongoing ImmuneRACE study (first 160 participants) and from about 1,300 subjects provided by 6 global collaborators. Nearly every sample came with metadata listing a de-identified subject ID, COVID-19 status, age in years and sex. Where available, HLA class I and class II types were taken from metadata supplied by the sample provider and were not determined by assay-based typing.

Overall study outcomes, separate from this receptor: The amount of clinical and demographic metadata varied by source and participant and was provided uncurated.

Collaborating institutions collected whole blood in K2EDTA tubes following their own protocols. For TCRbeta analysis, collaborators shipped samples as frozen whole blood, isolated PBMCs, or DNA extracted from either of those sample types. TCRbeta CDR3 regions were amplified from genomic DNA using the immunoSEQ Assay, a bias-controlled multiplex PCR. In the paper's pipeline: The number of nucleated cells in each sample was estimated by amplification of reference gene primers within the assay. Sequence reads were collapsed and filtered to measure the absolute abundance of every unique TCRbeta CDR3 rearrangement. For each sample, productive Simpson clonality was calculated as the square root of Simpson's diversity index across productive rearrangements. Sourced from immuneACCESS, this table was stored by TCRdb with only in-frame sequences that have V and J called. A share of the clones is absent; for the studies checked, an unresolved V gene accounts for under half, and the remainder has no known explanation. The V and J calls and the clone size are those of that table, but D and trimming were determined from the DNA. Counted in this sample were approximately 90,000 clones; 65% to 85% of them appeared once. The ten biggest clones cover around a quarter of the sample.

This clone showed up just a few times. Its antigen remains unidentified. No clone much larger than this one lies a single base away; base qualities are absent. V is clipped by 0 bases and J by 2 bases, and the sequence between their germline boundaries is 7 bases long. The CDR3 covers 13 residues, taking in both the cysteine and the phenylalanine. The sequence is cut down to CDR3 DNA, 39 bases in frame from base 1. The germline V gene (reference sequence) yields GTSNPN for CDR1 and SVGIG for CDR2. Sequencing input: peripheral blood. The TCR originated in a man at least 80 years old with active or convalescent COVID-19. The chain links TRBV30 with TRBJ1-2, with the D gene not clear enough to name. Here the CDR3 is given as CAWSVNTNYGYTF. In nucleotides, the sequence is TGTGCCTGGAGTGTGAACACCAACTATGGCTACACCTTC.